This T cell receptor (beta chain) was identified in a study of blood T cell repertoires in COVID-19. As for the study in general: The study drew acute and convalescent COVID-19 samples from the United States, Italy and Spain.

Trimming stripped 3 bases from V and 2 bases from J, with 17 bases between. Germline CDR1 and CDR2: LGHDT and YNNKEL (reference sequence). The CDR3 length is 16 residues. Profiled with immunoSEQ multiplex PCR; TCRdb holds only in-frame clones, not every one. The sample carries tens of thousands of clones, approximately 83% recorded once. This clone was seen only once. The clonotype originates from a human donor in a cohort sampled during active COVID-19. The sample was peripheral blood. The chain combines TRBV3-1 (or the pseudogene TRBV3-2) with TRBJ2-7; D unclear. Written as DNA, the CDR3 is TGTGCCAGCAGCCAGACTGCCTTGAAACGAACCTACGAGCAGTACTTC. Translation gives CASSQTALKRTYEQYF.